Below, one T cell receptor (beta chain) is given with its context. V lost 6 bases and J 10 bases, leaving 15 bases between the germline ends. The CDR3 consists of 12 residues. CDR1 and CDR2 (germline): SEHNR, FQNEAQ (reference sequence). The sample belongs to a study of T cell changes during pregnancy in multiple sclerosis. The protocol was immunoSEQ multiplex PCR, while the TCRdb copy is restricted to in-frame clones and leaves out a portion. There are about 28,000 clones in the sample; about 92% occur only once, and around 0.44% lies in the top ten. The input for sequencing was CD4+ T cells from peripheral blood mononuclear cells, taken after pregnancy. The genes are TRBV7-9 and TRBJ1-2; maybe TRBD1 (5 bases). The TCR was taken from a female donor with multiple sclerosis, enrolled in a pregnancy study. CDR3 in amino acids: CASRTGLFAYTF. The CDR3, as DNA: TGTGCCAGCAGAACAGGCCTCTTTGCCTACACCTTC.